This TCR beta chain originates from a study of control samples from healthy donors and cancer patients. Using immunoSEQ multiplex PCR, the repertoire was profiled, and TCRdb retains in-frame clones only, with some absent. This table has tens of thousands of clones, less than 95% appearing once. V was pared by 0 bases and J by 2 bases, with 7 bases between. Germline V lookup: CDR1 MNHEY, CDR2 SVGAGI. The CDR3 covers 14 residues. J is TRBJ1-1 and V is TRBV6-5; D is unclear. What was sequenced was PBMCs. The origin of this receptor is a woman aged 40 to 49 with head and neck cancer. CDR3 amino acids: CASSYSEGNTEAFF. The CDR3 coding sequence is TGTGCCAGCAGTTACTCGGAGGGAAACACTGAAGCTTTCTTT.